These 21 T cell receptor beta chains share one sample of origin, sequenced in a study of OX40 agonist ivuxolimab in advanced cancers. Only in-frame clones appear in the TCRdb table, and some are missing; sequencing was by immunoSEQ multiplex PCR. The sample includes 53,000 or so clones, 75% to 90% of them seen just once. The sequenced sample was CD4+ or CD8+ T cells sorted from blood, obtained in a trial of the OX40 agonist ivuxolimab. Source of these receptors: an adult with an advanced solid tumor such as melanoma, head and neck, liver or kidney cancer.

This clone was detected once. This chain uses TRBV7-8 with TRBJ1-5; D gene ambiguous. CDR1 is SGHVS and CDR2 is FQNEAQ in the germline V gene. Trimming shortened V by 1 base and J by 2 bases, and 6 bases separated the two germline ends. The CDR3 is made up of 14 amino acids. The CDR3 DNA sequence: TGTGCCAGCAGCTTAGTCGGTCGCAATCAGCCCCAGCATTTT. This gives the protein CASSLVGRNQPQHF.

The chain uses TRBV5-1 and TRBJ2-5, with D perhaps matching TRBD1 or TRBD2 (5 bases each). Germline V lookup: CDR1 SGHRS, CDR2 YFSETQ. Trimming took off 4 bases at V and 4 bases at J, with 14 bases between the two ends. This CDR3 comprises 14 residues. This CDR3 reads CASSPGTPGETQYF. CDR3 sequence (DNA): TGCGCCAGCAGCCCGGGGACCCCAGGAGAGACCCAGTACTTC. The entire variable domain, with the rest obtained from reference TRBV5-1 and TRBJ2-5, is as follows: KAGVTQTPRYLIKTRGQQVTLSCSPISGHRSVSWYQQTPGQGLQFLFEYFSETQRNKGNFPGRFSGRQFSNSRSEMNVSTLELGDSALYLCASSPGTPGETQYFGPGTRLLVL.

The gene calls are TRBV27 and TRBJ1-6, with 9 bases lining up with TRBD1. Germline CDR1 MNHEY, CDR2 SMNVEV (reference sequence). The CDR3 contains 17 residues. J was trimmed by 0 bases and V by 4 bases; bases with no gene match: 4. The CDR3 DNA follows: TGTGCCAGCAGTTGGGACAGGGACGGCTCCTATAATTCACCCCTCCACTTT. This sequence encodes CASSWDRDGSYNSPLHF.

CDR3 residues: CASSPSDRGNQPQHF. As DNA, the CDR3 is TGTGCCAGCAGCCCGTCGGACAGGGGGAATCAGCCCCAGCATTTT. V gene TRBV5-8 combines with J gene TRBJ1-5, with TRBD1 matching over 10 bases. This CDR3 region has 15 residues. Germline trimming cut 4 bases from V and 4 bases from J; bases unmatched to any gene: 5. CDR1 SGHTS and CDR2 YDEGEE come from the germline V gene.

The rearrangement uses TRBV28 and TRBJ1-5; D gene unclear. CDR1 is MDHEN, CDR2 SYDVKM, per germline. CDR3 length: 14 amino acids. The V gene lost 7 bases and the J gene lost 6 bases, with 16 bases spanning the gap. CDR3 amino acids: CASIPLPRRQPQHF. As DNA, the CDR3 is TGTGCCAGCATCCCCTTACCCCGCCGTCAGCCCCAGCATTTT. The full variable domain, rest sourced from reference TRBV28 and TRBJ1-5, is DVKVTQSSRYLVKRTGEKVFLECVQDMDHENMFWYRQDPGLGLRLIYFSYDVKMKEKGDIPEGYSVSREKKERFSLILESASTNQTSMYLCASIPLPRRQPQHFGDGTRLSIL.

The genes are TRBV29-1 and TRBJ2-3, with a weak D call TRBD2 (7 bases). Germline values: CDR1 SQVTM, CDR2 ANQGSEA. The CDR3 spans 12 residues. Trimming cost V 4 bases and J 4 bases, with 9 bases left between them. The CDR3 loop reads CSVGGGADTQYF. The CDR3, as DNA: TGCAGCGTTGGGGGGGGCGCAGATACGCAGTATTTT.

The chain joins TRBV14 to TRBJ1-2, with 10 bases matching TRBD1. This CDR3 region has 15 residues. The germline V gene has CDR1 SGHDN and CDR2 FVKESK. V gave up 3 bases and J gave up 8 bases; unmatched junction bases: 9. CDR3 in DNA: TGTGCCAGCAGCCATTTACCGGGACAGGGGAGCGGCTACACCTTC. Protein sequence: CASSHLPGQGSGYTF. The full variable domain, rest sourced from reference TRBV14 and TRBJ1-2, is EAGVTQFPSHSVIEKGQTVTLRCDPISGHDNLYWYRRVMGKEIKFLLHFVKESKQDESGMPNNRFLAERTGGTYSTLKVQPAELEDSGVYFCASSHLPGQGSGYTFGSGTRLTVV.

The chain is built from TRBV28 and TRBJ2-6; the D is unclear. The CDR3 spans 20 residues. CDR1 is MDHEN, CDR2 SYDVKM, per germline. V was shortened by 5 bases and J by 3 bases, with 26 bases between the two germline ends. The CDR3 here is CASSPVLGSGSISGANVLTF. The CDR3 coding sequence is TGTGCCAGCAGTCCGGTCCTGGGGTCCGGCTCGATTAGTGGGGCCAACGTCCTGACTTTC.

This sequence joins TRBV29-1 and TRBJ2-1; D is unresolved. The CDR3 has 11 residues. V lost 1 base and J lost 13, with 11 bases in between. The germline V gene encodes CDR1 SQVTM and CDR2 ANQGSEA. Written as DNA, the CDR3 is TGCAGCGTTGAAGTGTTCGGAGTACAGTTCTTC. This translates into CSVEVFGVQFF.

J is TRBJ2-7 and V is TRBV4-1, with 7 positions matching TRBD2. The V gene's germline CDR1 is MGHRA and CDR2 YSYEKL. With V trimmed by 4 bases and J by 7 bases, 7 bases remained unmatched. The CDR3 consists of 13 residues. The CDR3: CASSRSLAEEQYF. CDR3 sequence (DNA): TGCGCCAGCAGCCGTTCCCTAGCGGAGGAGCAGTACTTC.

This clone was detected only once. The CDR3 DNA reads TGTGCCAGCAGTCCTGACAGGGGGCCCATAATGAAAAGGCTGTTTTTT. Translation gives CASSPDRGPIMKRLFF. J is TRBJ1-4 and V is TRBV6-6; 10 bases are shared with TRBD1. With 5 bases clipped from V and 14 bases from J, the junction kept 17 bases outside the gene matches. This CDR3 spans 16 amino acids. The germline CDR1 and CDR2 sequences are MNHNY and SVGAGI (reference sequence).

The rearrangement uses TRBV7-6 and TRBJ2-7; D unresolved. Trimming stripped 4 bases from V and 2 bases from J, with 15 bases between. This CDR3 region has 15 residues. Per the germline V gene, CDR1 is SGHVS and CDR2 is FNYEAQ. In DNA, the CDR3 is TGTGCCAGCAGCTCACGAAACAAAGACACCTACGAGCAGTACTTC. This codes for CASSSRNKDTYEQYF.

This clone was seen a single time. The rearrangement links TRBV4-1 to TRBJ2-7; D is perhaps TRBD1 (5 bases). Germline CDR1 reads MGHRA; CDR2 reads YSYEKL. Trimming pared 0 bases from V and 0 bases from J, leaving 6 bases between. The CDR3 sequence is 14 residues long. Written as DNA, the CDR3 is TGCGCCAGCAGCCAAGAGGGGCACTCCTACGAGCAGTACTTC. Its translation is CASSQEGHSYEQYF.

CDR3 sequence reads: CSTPGTGGSLHF. CDR3 nucleotides: TGCAGCACACCCGGGACAGGGGGCTCCCTCCACTTT. The chain joins TRBV29-1 to TRBJ1-6; 12 bases match TRBD1. Trimming cost V 8 bases and J 14 bases; bases outside gene matches: 7. Germline V gene lookup returns CDR1 SQVTM and CDR2 ANQGSEA. The CDR3 contains 12 residues.

The chain carries TRBV28 and TRBJ1-5; D is unresolved. CDR3 length: 14 residues. V lost 6 bases and J 7 bases, leaving 16 bases between the germline ends. From germline, CDR1 is MDHEN and CDR2 SYDVKM. CDR3 nucleotide sequence: TGTGCCAGCAGCCTCGTGGGCCGGCAACAGCCCCAGCATTTT. Translation: CASSLVGRQQPQHF.

The genes are TRBV2 and TRBJ1-6; D is perhaps TRBD1 (6 bases). Germline CDR1 and CDR2: SNHLY and FYNNEI. The CDR3 runs 13 residues. V was trimmed by 4 bases and J by 8 bases, leaving 9 bases between them. Written as DNA, the CDR3 is TGTGCCAGCAGTGGGAACAGGGATTCACCCCTCCACTTT. Translating it yields CASSGNRDSPLHF. Full variable domain (outside the CDR3, taken from reference TRBV2 and TRBJ1-6): EPEVTQTPSHQVTQMGQEVILRCVPISNHLYFYWYRQILGQKVEFLVSFYNNEISEKSEIFDDQFSVERPDGSNFTLKIRSTKLEDSAMYFCASSGNRDSPLHFGNGTRLTVT.

The chain carries TRBV18 and TRBJ2-3; tentatively, D is TRBD2 (5 bases). Trimming shortened V by 3 bases and J by 0 bases, and 13 bases separated the two germline ends. The CDR3 loop spans 16 amino acids. CDR1 and CDR2 (germline): KGHSH, LQKENI. CDR3 nucleotide sequence: TGTGCCAGCTCACCCATGCAAGGAGGCAGCACAGATACGCAGTATTTT. Its translation: CASSPMQGGSTDTQYF.

The rearrangement links TRBV6-5 to TRBJ2-7; D call uncertain. CDR1 MNHEY and CDR2 SVGAGI come from the germline V gene. The CDR3 covers 11 residues. Trimming shortened V by 7 bases and J by 7 bases, and 11 bases separated the two germline ends. The DNA for the CDR3 is TGTGCCAGCACCAATGCCCGAGAGCAGTACTTC. As protein: CASTNAREQYF.

The CDR3 loop reads CASSLGGAGAPYEQYF. The CDR3 DNA sequence: TGTGCCAGCAGCTTAGGCGGGGCAGGGGCCCCCTACGAGCAGTACTTC. This chain connects TRBV7-3 to TRBJ2-7; possibly TRBD1 or TRBD2 for D (6 bases each). Germline CDR1 SGHTA, CDR2 FQGTGA. This CDR3 region has 16 residues. Trimming pared 2 bases from V and 2 bases from J, leaving 16 bases between.

V gene TRBV28 combines with J gene TRBJ2-7; 9 nucleotides align to TRBD1. The CDR3 has 13 amino acids. J was trimmed by 3 bases and V by 5 bases; bases with no gene match: 2. CDR1 and CDR2 from the germline V gene are MDHEN and SYDVKM. The chain's CDR3 is CASSMTGGYEQYF. CDR3 nucleotide sequence: TGTGCCAGCAGTATGACAGGGGGCTACGAGCAGTACTTC.

The gene calls are TRBV25-1 and TRBJ2-1, with 7 bases identical to TRBD1. There are 17 residues in the CDR3. The germline V gene has CDR1 MGHDK and CDR2 SYGVNS. V lost 4 bases, J lost 9 bases, and 18 bases stayed unmatched. CDR3 DNA: TGTGCCAGCAGTGGCCCTCCTCGGACAGGAAAGGATAGTGAGCAGTTCTTC. Its translation is CASSGPPRTGKDSEQFF.